This is a list of T cell receptor beta chains from one sample in a study of CD8+ T cells in alopecia areata. The protocol was immunoSEQ multiplex PCR, while the TCRdb copy is restricted to in-frame clones and leaves out a portion. The sample yields 110,000 to 150,000 clones, 86% seen once. Material: CD8+ T cells sorted from blood, obtained at week 4, from a patient treated with tofacitinib. The receptors shown here come from a human donor with alopecia areata. Each CDR3 is given with its conserved first and last residue. D genes are given only for firm matches. Size values are once, few and many counts, or a class for expanded clones, and some rows have none.

V gene: TRBV28; clone size: -; J gene: TRBJ2-3; D gene: TRBD2; CDR3 DNA: TGTGCCAGCAGTTTACACGGGAGGGATACGCAGTATTTT; CDR3 protein: CASSLHGRDTQYF
V gene: TRBV14; clone size: -; J gene: TRBJ2-7; D gene: TRBD1; CDR3 DNA: TGTGCCAGCAGCCAAGATTACGCCGGGACAGCCTCCTACGAGCAGTACTTC; CDR3 protein: CASSQDYAGTASYEQYF
V gene: TRBV4-1; clone size: -; J gene: TRBJ1-1; D gene: -; CDR3 DNA: TGCGCCAGCAGCCAGGTTTTGGGAAAGACTGAAGCTTTCTTT; CDR3 protein: CASSQVLGKTEAFF
V gene: TRBV13; clone size: -; J gene: TRBJ2-2; D gene: -; CDR3 DNA: TGTGCCAGCAGCTCGGACCGTCCGAACACCGGGGAGCTGTTTTTT; CDR3 protein: CASSSDRPNTGELFF
V gene: TRBV27; clone size: once; J gene: TRBJ2-7; D gene: TRBD2; CDR3 DNA: TGTGCCACCACCCGCTCGGCGGGGGGGTACTACGAGCAGTACTTC; CDR3 protein: CATTRSAGGYYEQYF
V gene: TRBV29-1; clone size: -; J gene: TRBJ2-7; D gene: TRBD1; CDR3 DNA: TGCAGCGTGGAAGGGGGCCCCTACGAGCAGTACTTC; CDR3 protein: CSVEGGPYEQYF
V gene: TRBV7-8; clone size: -; J gene: TRBJ2-7; D gene: -; CDR3 DNA: TGTGCCAGCAGCCCGTTGCCCTACGAGCAGTACTTC; CDR3 protein: CASSPLPYEQYF
V gene: TRBV29-1; clone size: -; J gene: TRBJ2-7; D gene: TRBD2; CDR3 DNA: TGCAGCGTACCCGGGACTAGCTCCTACGAGCAGTACTTC; CDR3 protein: CSVPGTSSYEQYF
V gene: TRBV7-9; clone size: -; J gene: TRBJ2-4; D gene: -; CDR3 DNA: TGTGCCAGCAGCTTAATACGAGTCGCAGGCGAAAACATTCAGTACTTC; CDR3 protein: CASSLIRVAGENIQYF
V gene: TRBV7-9; clone size: -; J gene: TRBJ2-1; D gene: -; CDR3 DNA: TGTGCCAGCAGCATCGGGATCAATGAGCAGTTCTTC; CDR3 protein: CASSIGINEQFF
V gene: TRBV5-4; clone size: -; J gene: TRBJ1-1; D gene: -; CDR3 DNA: TGTGCCAGCAGCTTGGAGGTGAACACTGAAGCTTTCTTT; CDR3 protein: CASSLEVNTEAFF
V gene: TRBV9; clone size: -; J gene: TRBJ2-3; D gene: TRBD2; CDR3 DNA: TGTGCCAGCAGAGGTACTAGCGGGGCTTTCACAGATACGCAGTATTTT; CDR3 protein: CASRGTSGAFTDTQYF
V gene: TRBV29-1; clone size: -; J gene: TRBJ1-2; D gene: -; CDR3 DNA: TGCAGCGTTCGTGGGGAGAACTATGGCTACACCTTC; CDR3 protein: CSVRGENYGYTF
V gene: TRBV27; clone size: -; J gene: TRBJ1-5; D gene: -; CDR3 DNA: TGTGCCAGCAGTGGGGGTCTGAATCAGCCCCAGCATTTT; CDR3 protein: CASSGGLNQPQHF
V gene: TRBV29-1; clone size: few; J gene: TRBJ2-1; D gene: TRBD2; CDR3 DNA: TGCAGCGTACTGACTAGCATCTCCTACAATGAGCAGTTCTTC; CDR3 protein: CSVLTSISYNEQFF
V gene: TRBV29-1; clone size: -; J gene: TRBJ2-7; D gene: -; CDR3 DNA: TGCAGCGTTGAGACGGGAGCCCCCTACGAGCAGTACTTC; CDR3 protein: CSVETGAPYEQYF
V gene: TRBV29-1; clone size: -; J gene: TRBJ2-2; D gene: -; CDR3 DNA: TGCAGCGTTGAAGTGGGGGTTACGAACACCGGGGAGCTGTTTTTT; CDR3 protein: CSVEVGVTNTGELFF
V gene: TRBV27; clone size: -; J gene: TRBJ1-2; D gene: -; CDR3 DNA: TGTGCCAGCAGCCTAAAGAGGGCCTCTAACTATGGCTACACCTTC; CDR3 protein: CASSLKRASNYGYTF
V gene: TRBV9; clone size: -; J gene: TRBJ2-2; D gene: -; CDR3 DNA: TGTGCCAGCAGCCCGCGACAGGCCGGGGAGCTGTTTTTT; CDR3 protein: CASSPRQAGELFF
V gene: TRBV7-9; clone size: -; J gene: TRBJ2-1; D gene: -; CDR3 DNA: TGTGCCAGCAGCCTGCCGGGACAAAATAAGCAGTTCTTC; CDR3 protein: CASSLPGQNKQFF
V gene: TRBV4-1; clone size: -; J gene: TRBJ2-1; D gene: -; CDR3 DNA: TGCGCCAGCAGCCTAACCGAGCGGAATGAGCAGTTCTTC; CDR3 protein: CASSLTERNEQFF
V gene: TRBV10-2; clone size: -; J gene: TRBJ2-1; D gene: -; CDR3 DNA: TGCGCCAGCAGTGATGGGGTCAATGAGCAGTTCTTC; CDR3 protein: CASSDGVNEQFF
V gene: TRBV25-1; clone size: once; J gene: TRBJ2-7; D gene: -; CDR3 DNA: TGTGCCAGCAGTCCTCAGGGAAACTACGAGCAGTACTTC; CDR3 protein: CASSPQGNYEQYF
V gene: TRBV30; clone size: -; J gene: TRBJ2-2; D gene: -; CDR3 DNA: TGTGCCTGGTCCACTAGGAGCGGCACCGGGGAGCTGTTTTTT; CDR3 protein: CAWSTRSGTGELFF
V gene: TRBV7-9; clone size: -; J gene: TRBJ2-1; D gene: -; CDR3 DNA: TGTGCCAGCAGCTTAGGTCGGAGTGAGCAGTTCTTC; CDR3 protein: CASSLGRSEQFF
V gene: TRBV7-7; clone size: -; J gene: TRBJ2-2; D gene: TRBD2; CDR3 DNA: TGTGCTAGCGGAAGAGGAATTTGGAGCGGGAGTGAACTCGGGGAGCTGTTTTTT; CDR3 protein: CASGRGIWSGSELGELFF
V gene: TRBV29-1; clone size: once; J gene: TRBJ2-7; D gene: TRBD1; CDR3 DNA: TGCAGCGTTTCGGTGGCAGGGGGCTACGAGCAGTACTTC; CDR3 protein: CSVSVAGGYEQYF
V gene: TRBV19; clone size: -; J gene: TRBJ2-7; D gene: TRBD1; CDR3 DNA: TGTGCCAGTAGTACCGAGGGGACAGCCTCCTACGAGCAGTACTTC; CDR3 protein: CASSTEGTASYEQYF
V gene: TRBV7-9; clone size: once; J gene: TRBJ1-2; D gene: -; CDR3 DNA: TGTGCCAGCAGCTTAGGCGGGACGATCAAAAGTGGCTACACCTTC; CDR3 protein: CASSLGGTIKSGYTF
V gene: TRBV7-9; clone size: once; J gene: TRBJ1-5; D gene: -; CDR3 DNA: TGTGCCAGCAGCCCGGCGGGTAATCAGCCCCAGCATTTT; CDR3 protein: CASSPAGNQPQHF
V gene: TRBV7-9; clone size: -; J gene: TRBJ2-2; D gene: -; CDR3 DNA: TGTGCCAGCAGCTTAGCGAGGAGAGGGGACACCGGGGAGCTGTTTTTT; CDR3 protein: CASSLARRGDTGELFF
V gene: TRBV18; clone size: -; J gene: TRBJ2-5; D gene: -; CDR3 DNA: TGTGCCAGCTCACCACGGGGAGACCCCAGAATCGACTTC; CDR3 protein: CASSPRGDPRIDF
V gene: TRBV5-1; clone size: -; J gene: TRBJ2-7; D gene: -; CDR3 DNA: TGCGCCAGCAGTCGGCCGGAAACCTACGAGCAGTACTTC; CDR3 protein: CASSRPETYEQYF
V gene: TRBV15; clone size: -; J gene: TRBJ2-3; D gene: -; CDR3 DNA: TGTGCCACCAGCAGTCTAGAATTGGCAGATACGCAGTATTTT; CDR3 protein: CATSSLELADTQYF
V gene: TRBV13; clone size: -; J gene: TRBJ2-2; D gene: -; CDR3 DNA: TGTGCCAGCCTCCTGGGGGTTCAAGGGGAGCTGTTTTTT; CDR3 protein: CASLLGVQGELFF
V gene: TRBV11-1; clone size: -; J gene: TRBJ2-1; D gene: TRBD1; CDR3 DNA: TGTGCCAGCAGCAACCCGGGACAGATCTCCTACAATGAGCAGTTCTTC; CDR3 protein: CASSNPGQISYNEQFF
V gene: TRBV15; clone size: -; J gene: TRBJ2-3; D gene: TRBD2; CDR3 DNA: TGTGCCACCAGCAGAGTAGCGGGGAGCACAGATACGCAGTATTTT; CDR3 protein: CATSRVAGSTDTQYF
V gene: TRBV30; clone size: -; J gene: TRBJ2-7; D gene: -; CDR3 DNA: TGTGCCTGGAGTGCAACTCCGGCAGGTGACGAGCAGTACTTC; CDR3 protein: CAWSATPAGDEQYF